This TCR beta chain was retrieved from a study of beta chain features in type 1 diabetes. Notes on the study in general: Shortening that was moderate but significant affected the TCRB CDR3s of Type 1 diabetes patients in all four CD4+ subsets.

What was sequenced were expressed TCRB transcripts, since all of the isolated RNA had been reverse transcribed. This table comes from immunoSEQ multiplex PCR, and its TCRdb copy is limited to in-frame clones, with some not included. The sample yields 600,000 to 700,000 clones, around 12% seen once. For this clone: The antigen is undetermined.

The TCR sequence derives from a man aged 25 to 40 with type 1 diabetes. The sample consisted of naive CD4+ T cells from blood.

Here the CDR3 DNA reads TGTGCCAGCAGCTTGCCAGGGCCTAACTATGGCTACACCTTC. This encodes CASSLPGPNYGYTF. This chain uses TRBV7-9 with TRBJ1-2; TRBD1 might be the D (5 bases). CDR3 size: 14 residues. Germline-derived CDR1 and CDR2 are SEHNR and FQNEAQ (reference sequence). Trimming took off 3 bases at V and 0 bases at J, with 8 bases between the two ends.